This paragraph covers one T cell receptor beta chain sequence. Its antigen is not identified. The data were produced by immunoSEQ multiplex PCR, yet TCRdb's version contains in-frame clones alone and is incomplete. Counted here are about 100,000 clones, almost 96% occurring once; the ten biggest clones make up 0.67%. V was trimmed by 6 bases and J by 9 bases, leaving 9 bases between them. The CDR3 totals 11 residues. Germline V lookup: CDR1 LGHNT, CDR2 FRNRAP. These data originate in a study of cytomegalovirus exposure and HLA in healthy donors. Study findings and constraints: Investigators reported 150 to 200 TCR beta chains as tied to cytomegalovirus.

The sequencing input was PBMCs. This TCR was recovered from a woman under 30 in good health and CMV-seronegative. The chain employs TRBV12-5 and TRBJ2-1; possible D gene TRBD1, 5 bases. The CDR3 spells CASGRDSEQFF. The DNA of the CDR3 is TGTGCTAGTGGACGAGACAGTGAGCAGTTCTTC.